A selection of T cell receptor beta chains follows, all from one sample in a study of T-cell reconstitution after alpha-beta-depleted transplantation in children. Each CDR3 protein is one row after TCRdb ran MiXCR on the PCR reads. The sample has 250,000 to 400,000 distinct CDR3 sequences, about a quarter seen once. Sequencing was performed on PBMCs, mostly from graft donor cells, taken 180 days after TCRalphabeta/CD19-depleted stem cell transplant. These receptors originate from a male patient younger than 18 who had a stem cell transplant for acute lymphoblastic leukemia, so the T cells may come from the graft donor. The CDR3 runs from the conserved cysteine through the conserved F or W. D genes are given only for firm matches. Some rows mark clone size as missing; the rest say once, few, many or name a class of expanded clone.

V: TRBV6-1
D: TRBD1
J: TRBJ2-7
size: few
CDR3: CASYGGTGAYYEQYF
DNA: TGTGCCAGCTACGGGGGGACAGGGGCCTACTACGAGCAGTACTTC

V: TRBV4-2
D: TRBD1
J: TRBJ2-3
size: -
CDR3: CASSPDRVDTQYF
DNA: TGTGCCAGCAGCCCGGACAGGGTAGATACGCAGTATTTT

V: TRBV5-6
D: TRBD1
J: TRBJ1-1
size: few
CDR3: CASSLIRGRGTEAFF
DNA: TGTGCCAGCAGCCTTATCAGGGGGAGGGGCACTGAAGCTTTCTTT

V: TRBV5-4
D: TRBD1
J: TRBJ2-7
size: few
CDR3: CASSLTGGGYYEQYF
DNA: TGTGCCAGCAGCTTAACAGGGGGTGGCTACTACGAGCAGTACTTC

V: TRBV24-1
D: -
J: TRBJ2-3
size: -
CDR3: CATSDLRAGTDTQYF
DNA: TGTGCCACCAGTGATTTGAGGGCAGGCACAGATACGCAGTATTTT

V: TRBV7-3
D: TRBD1
J: TRBJ1-1
size: -
CDR3: CASSPLGRTGTLTAEAFF
DNA: TGTGCCAGCAGCCCCCTAGGAAGGACAGGGACCCTGACGGCTGAAGCTTTCTTT

V: TRBV15
D: -
J: TRBJ2-7
size: -
CDR3: CATSFGSLTPEQYF
DNA: TGTGCCACCAGCTTCGGGTCTTTAACACCCGAGCAGTACTTC

V: TRBV6-1
D: -
J: TRBJ2-1
size: -
CDR3: CASSAARPWGNEQFF
DNA: TGTGCCAGCAGTGCCGCCCGGCCGTGGGGTAATGAGCAGTTCTTC

V: TRBV11-2
D: TRBD2
J: TRBJ2-5
size: few
CDR3: CASSLWTSGGEVQGPQETQYF
DNA: TGTGCCAGCAGCTTATGGACTAGCGGGGGAGAGGTTCAGGGCCCGCAAGAGACCCAGTACTTC

V: TRBV9
D: TRBD2
J: TRBJ2-2
size: few
CDR3: CASSAHLAGNTGELFF
DNA: TGTGCCAGCAGCGCCCATTTAGCGGGCAACACCGGGGAGCTGTTTTTT

V: TRBV5-1
D: -
J: TRBJ1-1
size: few
CDR3: CASNYDTYTEAFF
DNA: TGCGCCAGCAACTATGACACATACACTGAAGCTTTCTTT

V: TRBV20-1
D: -
J: TRBJ2-2
size: few
CDR3: CSARLGAPGTGELFF
DNA: TGCAGTGCTAGATTAGGAGCCCCTGGGACCGGGGAGCTGTTTTTT